This T cell receptor beta chain stems from a study of early T cells in non-severe SARS-CoV-2 infection. TCRdb passed the 5' RACE reads through MiXCR, listing each CDR3 protein once. The sample shows 30,000 to 40,000 distinct CDR3 sequences, roughly 8% of them seen only once. With 4 bases removed from V and 6 bases from J, the gap between germline ends came to 18 bases. Looked up from germline, CDR1 is SEHNR and CDR2 is FQNEAQ (reference sequence). This CDR3 contains 15 residues. Whole-study findings and limits: The matching step, a VDJdb search, favored anti-spike CD8 responses and missed private and CD4 specificities.

This clonotype turned up a few times. Its matching antigen is unknown. This TCR was sampled from an adult who was a healthcare worker with PCR-confirmed SARS-CoV-2 infection or an uninfected control (not recorded which). The sample in question was whole blood, obtained at baseline. The J gene is TRBJ1-1, the V gene TRBV7-9; D possibly corresponds to TRBD1 (6 bases). This CDR3 reads CASSSLQGVEAEAFF. As DNA, the CDR3 is TGTGCCAGCAGCTCATTACAGGGAGTTGAAGCTGAAGCTTTCTTT. The variable domain in full, completed from reference TRBV7-9 and TRBJ1-1, reads DTGVSQNPRHKITKRGQNVTFRCDPISEHNRLYWYRQTLGQGPEFLTYFQNEAQLEKSRLLSDRFSAERPKGSFSTLEIQRTEQGDSAMYLCASSSLQGVEAEAFFGQGTRLTVV.